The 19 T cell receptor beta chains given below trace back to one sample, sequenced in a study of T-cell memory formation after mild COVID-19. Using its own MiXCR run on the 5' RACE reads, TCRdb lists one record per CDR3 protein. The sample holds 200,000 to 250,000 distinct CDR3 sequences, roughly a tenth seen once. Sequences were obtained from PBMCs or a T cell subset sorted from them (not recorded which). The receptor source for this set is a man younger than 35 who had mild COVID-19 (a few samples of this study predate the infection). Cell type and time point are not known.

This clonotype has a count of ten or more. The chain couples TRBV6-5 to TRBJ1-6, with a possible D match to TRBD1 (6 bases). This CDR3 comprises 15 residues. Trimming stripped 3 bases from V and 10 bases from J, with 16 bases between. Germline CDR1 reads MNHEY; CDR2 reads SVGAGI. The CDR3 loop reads CASSYPRGGNSPLHF. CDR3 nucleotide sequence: TGTGCCAGCAGTTATCCCCGAGGGGGAAACTCACCCCTCCACTTT.

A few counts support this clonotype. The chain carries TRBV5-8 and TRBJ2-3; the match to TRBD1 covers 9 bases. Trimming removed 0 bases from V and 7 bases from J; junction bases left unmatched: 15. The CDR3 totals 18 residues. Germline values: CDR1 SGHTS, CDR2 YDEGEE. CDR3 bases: TGTGCCAGCAGCTTGGTTTCCCTCGGGACAGGGCGTGGGTATACGCAGTATTTT. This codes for CASSLVSLGTGRGYTQYF.

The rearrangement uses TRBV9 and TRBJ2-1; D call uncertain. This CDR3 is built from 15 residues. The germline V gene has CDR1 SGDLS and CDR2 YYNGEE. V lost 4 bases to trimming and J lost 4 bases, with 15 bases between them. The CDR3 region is CASSKASGTYNEQFF. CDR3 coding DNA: TGTGCCAGCAGCAAAGCTAGTGGAACGTACAATGAGCAGTTCTTC.

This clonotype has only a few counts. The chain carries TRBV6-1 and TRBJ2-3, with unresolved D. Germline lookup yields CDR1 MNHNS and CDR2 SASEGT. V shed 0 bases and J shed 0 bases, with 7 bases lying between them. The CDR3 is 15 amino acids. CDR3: CASSEAPSSTDTQYF. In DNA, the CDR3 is TGTGCCAGCAGTGAAGCCCCCAGTAGCACAGATACGCAGTATTTT.

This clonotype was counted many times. The CDR3 sequence: CASSSPGSTDTQYF. CDR3 nucleotides: TGTGCCAGCAGTTCCCCGGGGAGCACAGATACGCAGTATTTT. The chain recombines TRBV12-3 or TRBV12-4 with TRBJ2-3; weak D call: TRBD2 (5 bases). The CDR3 loop spans 14 amino acids. V lost 4 bases, J lost 0 bases, and 8 bases lay in between.

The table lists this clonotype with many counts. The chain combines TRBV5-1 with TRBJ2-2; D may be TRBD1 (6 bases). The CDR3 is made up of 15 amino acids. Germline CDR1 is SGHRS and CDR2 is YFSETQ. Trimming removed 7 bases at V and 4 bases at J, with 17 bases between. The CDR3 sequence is CASLSFGGGTGELFF. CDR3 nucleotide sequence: TGCGCCAGCCTGTCCTTTGGGGGCGGCACCGGGGAGCTGTTTTTT.

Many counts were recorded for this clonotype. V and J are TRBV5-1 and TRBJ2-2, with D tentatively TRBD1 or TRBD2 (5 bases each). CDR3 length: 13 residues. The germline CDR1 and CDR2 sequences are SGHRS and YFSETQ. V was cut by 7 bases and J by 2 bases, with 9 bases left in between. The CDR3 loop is CASGGDNTGELFF. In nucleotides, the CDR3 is TGCGCCAGCGGGGGAGATAACACCGGGGAGCTGTTTTTT. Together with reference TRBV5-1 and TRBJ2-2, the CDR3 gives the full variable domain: KAGVTQTPRYLIKTRGQQVTLSCSPISGHRSVSWYQQTPGQGLQFLFEYFSETQRNKGNFPGRFSGRQFSNSRSEMNVSTLELGDSALYLCASGGDNTGELFFGEGSRLTVL.

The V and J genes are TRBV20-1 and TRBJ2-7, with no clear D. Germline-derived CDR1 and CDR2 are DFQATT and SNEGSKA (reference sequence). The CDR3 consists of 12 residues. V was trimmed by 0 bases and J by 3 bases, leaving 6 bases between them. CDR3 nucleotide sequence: TGCAGTGCTAGAGATAACAACTACGAGCAGTACGTC. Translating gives CSARDNNYEQYV.

The CDR3 reads CASSQEAGSDTQYF. The CDR3 DNA reads as TGTGCCAGCAGCCAAGAGGCGGGGTCAGATACGCAGTATTTT. The chain employs TRBV4-2 and TRBJ2-3; a weak D match, TRBD2 (6 bases). Trimming took off 0 bases at V and 4 bases at J, with 8 bases between the two ends. Germline CDR1 LGHNA, CDR2 YNFKEQ. The length of the CDR3 is 14 residues.

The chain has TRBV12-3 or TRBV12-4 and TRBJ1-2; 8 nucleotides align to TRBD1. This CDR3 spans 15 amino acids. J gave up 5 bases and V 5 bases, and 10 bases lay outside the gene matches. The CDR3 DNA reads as TGTGCCAGCAGTCCCCTTCCAGGGGGCGCTTATGGCTACACCTTC. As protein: CASSPLPGGAYGYTF.

CDR3 bases: TGTGCCAGCAGCCCATCCGGCGGGGATTCACCCCTCCACTTT. It specifies CASSPSGGDSPLHF. The chain carries TRBV7-9 and TRBJ1-6, with D hard to call. This CDR3 has 14 amino acids. CDR1 and CDR2 from the germline V gene are SEHNR and FQNEAQ (reference sequence). The V end lost 5 bases, the J end lost 8 bases, and 13 bases lay between the germline ends. The full variable domain, rest sourced from reference TRBV7-9 and TRBJ1-6, is DTGVSQNPRHKITKRGQNVTFRCDPISEHNRLYWYRQTLGQGPEFLTYFQNEAQLEKSRLLSDRFSAERPKGSFSTLEIQRTEQGDSAMYLCASSPSGGDSPLHFGNGTRLTVT.

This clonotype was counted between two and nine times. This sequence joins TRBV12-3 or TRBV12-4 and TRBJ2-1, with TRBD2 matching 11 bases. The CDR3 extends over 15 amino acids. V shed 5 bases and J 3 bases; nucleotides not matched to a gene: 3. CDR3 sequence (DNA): TGTGCCAGCAGTATCACTAGCGGGGGCTACAATGAGCAGTTCTTC. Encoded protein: CASSITSGGYNEQFF.

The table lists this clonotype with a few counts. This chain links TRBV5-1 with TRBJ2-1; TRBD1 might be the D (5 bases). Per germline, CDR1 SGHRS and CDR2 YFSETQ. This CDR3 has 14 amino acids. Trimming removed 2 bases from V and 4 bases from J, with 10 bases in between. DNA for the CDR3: TGCGCCAGCAGCTTCGTGGGGCCTTACAATGAGCAGTTCTTC. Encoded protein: CASSFVGPYNEQFF.

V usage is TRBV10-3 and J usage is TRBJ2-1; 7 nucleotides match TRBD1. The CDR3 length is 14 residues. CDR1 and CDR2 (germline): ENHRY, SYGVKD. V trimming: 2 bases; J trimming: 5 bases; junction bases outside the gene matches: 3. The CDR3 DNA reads TGTGCCATCAGTGAGGGGCAGGGGGACAATGAGCAGTTCTTC. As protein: CAISEGQGDNEQFF.

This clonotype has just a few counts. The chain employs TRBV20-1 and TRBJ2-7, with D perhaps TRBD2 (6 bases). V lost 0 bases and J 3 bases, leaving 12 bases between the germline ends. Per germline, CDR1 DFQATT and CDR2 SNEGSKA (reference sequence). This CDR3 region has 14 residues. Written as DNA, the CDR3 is TGCAGTGCTAGAGATGCGGGGACTGGCTACGAGCAGTACTTC. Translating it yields CSARDAGTGYEQYF.

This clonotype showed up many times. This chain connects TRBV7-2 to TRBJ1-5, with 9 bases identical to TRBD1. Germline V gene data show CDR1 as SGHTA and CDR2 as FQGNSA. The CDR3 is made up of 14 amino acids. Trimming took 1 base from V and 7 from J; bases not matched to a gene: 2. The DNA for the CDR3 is TGTGCCAGCAGCTTAGGACAGGGGGAACAGCCCCAGCATTTT. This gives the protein CASSLGQGEQPQHF.

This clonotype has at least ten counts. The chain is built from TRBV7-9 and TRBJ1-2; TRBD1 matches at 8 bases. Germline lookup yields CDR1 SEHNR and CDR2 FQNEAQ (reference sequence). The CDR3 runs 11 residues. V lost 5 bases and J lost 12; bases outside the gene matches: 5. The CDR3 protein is CASSPGQGDTF. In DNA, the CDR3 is TGTGCCAGCAGCCCAGGACAGGGAGACACCTTC.

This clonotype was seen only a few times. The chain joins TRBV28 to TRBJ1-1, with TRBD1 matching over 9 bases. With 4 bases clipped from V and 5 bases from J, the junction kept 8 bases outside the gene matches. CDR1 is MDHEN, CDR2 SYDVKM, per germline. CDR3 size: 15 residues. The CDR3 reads CASSSLDRGITEAFF. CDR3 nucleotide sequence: TGTGCCAGCAGTTCATTGGACAGGGGAATAACTGAAGCTTTCTTT.

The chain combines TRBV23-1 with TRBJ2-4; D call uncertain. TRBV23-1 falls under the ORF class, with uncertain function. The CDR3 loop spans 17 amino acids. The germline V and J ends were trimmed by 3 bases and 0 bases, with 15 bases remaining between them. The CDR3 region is CASSHFLTELAKNIQYF. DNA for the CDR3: TGCGCCAGCAGTCACTTTCTCACGGAGCTAGCCAAAAACATTCAGTACTTC.